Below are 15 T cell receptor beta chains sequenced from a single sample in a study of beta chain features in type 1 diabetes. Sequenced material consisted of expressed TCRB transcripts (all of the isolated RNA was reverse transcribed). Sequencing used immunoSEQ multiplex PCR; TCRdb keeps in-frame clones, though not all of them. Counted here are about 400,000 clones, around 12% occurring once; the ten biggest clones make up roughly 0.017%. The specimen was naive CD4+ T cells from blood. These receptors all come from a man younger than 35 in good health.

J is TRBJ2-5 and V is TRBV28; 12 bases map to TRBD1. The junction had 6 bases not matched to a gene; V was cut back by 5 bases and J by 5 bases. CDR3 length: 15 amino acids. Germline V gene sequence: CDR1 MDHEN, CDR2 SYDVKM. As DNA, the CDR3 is TGTGCCAGCAGTGGGGGACAGGGGGCTTGGGAGACCCAGTACTTC. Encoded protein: CASSGGQGAWETQYF.

CDR3 nucleotide sequence: TGTGCCAGCAGCCCGGACAGGGGGAATGAGCAGTTCTTC. This gives the protein CASSPDRGNEQFF. The V and J genes are TRBV2 and TRBJ2-1; 10 bases line up with TRBD1. V trimming: 6 bases; J trimming: 7 bases; junction bases outside the gene matches: 3. The germline CDR1 and CDR2 sequences are SNHLY and FYNNEI. CDR3 length equals 13 residues.

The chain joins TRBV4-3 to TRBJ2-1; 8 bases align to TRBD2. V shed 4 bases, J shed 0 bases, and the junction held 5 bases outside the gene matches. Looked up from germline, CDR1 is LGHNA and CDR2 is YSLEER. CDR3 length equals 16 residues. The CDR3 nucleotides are TGCGCCAGCAGCCTCTCGAGCGGGAGCTCCTACAATGAGCAGTTCTTC. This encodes CASSLSSGSSYNEQFF.

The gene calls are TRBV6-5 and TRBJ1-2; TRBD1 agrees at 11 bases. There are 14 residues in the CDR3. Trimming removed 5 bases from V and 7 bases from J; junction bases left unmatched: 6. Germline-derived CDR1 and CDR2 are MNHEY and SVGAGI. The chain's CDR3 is CASSRGQGASGYTF. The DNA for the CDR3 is TGTGCCAGCAGTCGAGGACAGGGGGCATCTGGCTACACCTTC.

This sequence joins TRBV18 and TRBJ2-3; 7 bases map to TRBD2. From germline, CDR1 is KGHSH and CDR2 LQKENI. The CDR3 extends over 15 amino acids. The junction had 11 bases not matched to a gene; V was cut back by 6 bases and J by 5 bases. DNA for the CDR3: TGTGCCAGCTCGCAAACTAGCGCCCCCGGAGATACGCAGTATTTT. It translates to CASSQTSAPGDTQYF.

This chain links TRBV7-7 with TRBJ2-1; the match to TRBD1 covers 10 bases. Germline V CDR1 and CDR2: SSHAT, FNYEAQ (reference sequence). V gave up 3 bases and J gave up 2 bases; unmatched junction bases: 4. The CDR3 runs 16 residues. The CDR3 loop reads CASSFGTGAPYNEQFF. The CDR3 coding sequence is TGTGCCAGCAGCTTTGGGACAGGGGCACCCTACAATGAGCAGTTCTTC.

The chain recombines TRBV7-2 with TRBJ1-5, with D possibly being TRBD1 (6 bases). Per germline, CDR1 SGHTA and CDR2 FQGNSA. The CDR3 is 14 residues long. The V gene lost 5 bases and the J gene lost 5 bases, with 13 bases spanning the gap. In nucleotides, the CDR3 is TGTGCCAGCAGCCCCCGACAGGATTATCAGCCCCAGCATTTT. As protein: CASSPRQDYQPQHF.

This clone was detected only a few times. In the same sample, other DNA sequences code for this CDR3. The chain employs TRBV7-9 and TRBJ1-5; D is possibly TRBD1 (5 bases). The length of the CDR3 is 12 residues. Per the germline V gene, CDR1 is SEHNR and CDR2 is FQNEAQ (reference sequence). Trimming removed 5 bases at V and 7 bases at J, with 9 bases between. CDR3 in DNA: TGTGCCAGCAGCCCCGGGGGGCAGCCCCAGCATTTT. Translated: CASSPGGQPQHF.

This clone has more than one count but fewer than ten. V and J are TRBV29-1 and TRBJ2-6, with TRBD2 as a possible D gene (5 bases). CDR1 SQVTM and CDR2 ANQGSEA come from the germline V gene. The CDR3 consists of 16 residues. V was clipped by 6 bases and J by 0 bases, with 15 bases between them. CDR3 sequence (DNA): TGCAGCGTCCGAGGGCGGCTGAGCTCTGGGGCCAACGTCCTGACTTTC. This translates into CSVRGRLSSGANVLTF.

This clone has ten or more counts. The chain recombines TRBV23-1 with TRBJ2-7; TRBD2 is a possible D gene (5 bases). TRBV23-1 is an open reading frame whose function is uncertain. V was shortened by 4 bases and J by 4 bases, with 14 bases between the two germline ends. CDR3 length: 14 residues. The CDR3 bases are TGCGCCAGCAGTCTCCCCGGGATGCCTTACGAGCAGTACTTC. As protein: CASSLPGMPYEQYF.

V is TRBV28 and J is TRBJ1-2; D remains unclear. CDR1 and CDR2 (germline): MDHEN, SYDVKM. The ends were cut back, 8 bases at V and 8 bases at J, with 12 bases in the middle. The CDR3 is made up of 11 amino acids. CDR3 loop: CASLDTGGYTF. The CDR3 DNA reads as TGTGCCAGCCTCGACACGGGAGGCTACACCTTC.

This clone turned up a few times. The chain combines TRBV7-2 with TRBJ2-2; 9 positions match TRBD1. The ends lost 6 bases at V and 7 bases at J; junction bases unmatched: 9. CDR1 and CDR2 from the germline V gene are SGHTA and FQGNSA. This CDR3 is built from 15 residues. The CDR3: CASSLITGGSGELFF. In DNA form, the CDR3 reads TGTGCCAGCAGTTTAATCACAGGGGGCAGCGGGGAGCTGTTTTTT. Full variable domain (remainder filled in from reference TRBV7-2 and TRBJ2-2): GAGVSQSPSNKVTEKGKDVELRCDPISGHTALYWYRQSLGQGLEFLIYFQGNSAPDKSGLPSDRFSAERTGGSVSTLTIQRTQQEDSAVYLCASSLITGGSGELFFGEGSRLTVL.

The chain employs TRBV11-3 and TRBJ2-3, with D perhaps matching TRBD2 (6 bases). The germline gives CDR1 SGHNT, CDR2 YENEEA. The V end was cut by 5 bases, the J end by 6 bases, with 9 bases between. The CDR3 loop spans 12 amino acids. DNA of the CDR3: TGTGCCAGCAGCCAACGGGGGGATACGCAGTATTTT. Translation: CASSQRGDTQYF.

This CDR3 reads CASSRASGMRYEQYF. In nucleotides, the CDR3 is TGTGCCAGCTCGCGAGCTAGCGGGATGCGGTACGAGCAGTACTTC. The chain combines TRBV18 with TRBJ2-7; TRBD2 agrees at 9 bases. Trimming removed 6 bases from V and 4 bases from J; junction bases left unmatched: 10. The CDR3 has 15 amino acids. Germline CDR1 reads KGHSH; CDR2 reads LQKENI.

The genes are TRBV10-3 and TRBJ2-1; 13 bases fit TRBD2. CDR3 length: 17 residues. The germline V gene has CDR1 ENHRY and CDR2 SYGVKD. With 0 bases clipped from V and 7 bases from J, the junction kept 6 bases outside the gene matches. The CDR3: CAISESGGLAGVNEQFF. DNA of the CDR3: TGTGCCATCAGTGAGTCAGGAGGACTAGCGGGAGTTAATGAGCAGTTCTTC.